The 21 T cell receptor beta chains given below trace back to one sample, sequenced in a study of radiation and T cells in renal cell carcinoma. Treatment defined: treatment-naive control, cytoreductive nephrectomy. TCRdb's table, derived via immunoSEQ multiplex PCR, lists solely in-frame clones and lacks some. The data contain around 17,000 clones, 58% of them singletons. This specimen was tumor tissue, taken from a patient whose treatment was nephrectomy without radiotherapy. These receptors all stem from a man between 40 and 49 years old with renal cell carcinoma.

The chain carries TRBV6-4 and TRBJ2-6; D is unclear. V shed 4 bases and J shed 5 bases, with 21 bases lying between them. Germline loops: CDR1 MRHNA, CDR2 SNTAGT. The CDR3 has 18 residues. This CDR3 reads CASSAWCSRQSRANVLTF. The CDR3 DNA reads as TGTGCCAGCAGTGCTTGGTGCTCACGACAAAGTCGGGCCAACGTCCTGACTTTC.

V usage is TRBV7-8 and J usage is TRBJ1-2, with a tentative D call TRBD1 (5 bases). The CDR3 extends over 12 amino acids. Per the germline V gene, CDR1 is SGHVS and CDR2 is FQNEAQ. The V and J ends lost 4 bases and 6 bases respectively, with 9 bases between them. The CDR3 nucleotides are TGTGCCAGCAGCTCCGGGACGGATGGCTACACCTTC. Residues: CASSSGTDGYTF.

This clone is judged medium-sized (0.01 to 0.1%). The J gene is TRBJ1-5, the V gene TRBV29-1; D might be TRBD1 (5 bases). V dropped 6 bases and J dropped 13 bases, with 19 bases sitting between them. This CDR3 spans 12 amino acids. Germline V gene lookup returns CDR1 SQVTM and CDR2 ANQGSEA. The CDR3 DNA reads TGCAGCGTAGCGGGACGGTTGCTGGGACAGCATTTT. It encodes CSVAGRLLGQHF.

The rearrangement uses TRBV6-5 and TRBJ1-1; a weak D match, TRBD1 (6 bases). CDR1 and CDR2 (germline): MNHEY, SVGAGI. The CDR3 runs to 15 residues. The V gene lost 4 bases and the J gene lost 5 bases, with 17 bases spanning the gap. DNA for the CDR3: TGTGCCAGCAGTTGGGCCAGGGGCGTTGATACTGAAGCTTTCTTT. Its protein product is CASSWARGVDTEAFF.

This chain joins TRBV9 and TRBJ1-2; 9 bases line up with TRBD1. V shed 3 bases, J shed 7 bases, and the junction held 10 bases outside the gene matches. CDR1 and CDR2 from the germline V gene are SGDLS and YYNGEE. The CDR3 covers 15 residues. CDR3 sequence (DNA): TGTGCCAGCAGCGGATATAGGGGACAGGGAGGTGGCTACACCTTC. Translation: CASSGYRGQGGGYTF. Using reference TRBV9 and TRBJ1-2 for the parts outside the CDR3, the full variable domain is DSGVTQTPKHLITATGQRVTLRCSPRSGDLSVYWYQQSLDQGLQFLIQYYNGEERAKGNILERFSAQQFPDLHSELNLSSLELGDSALYFCASSGYRGQGGGYTFGSGTRLTVV.

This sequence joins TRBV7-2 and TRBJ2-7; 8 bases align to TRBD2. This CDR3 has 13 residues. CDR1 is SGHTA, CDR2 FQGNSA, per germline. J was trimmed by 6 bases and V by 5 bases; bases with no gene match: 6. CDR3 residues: CASSPGTRSEQYF. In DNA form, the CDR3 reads TGTGCCAGCAGCCCCGGGACTAGAAGCGAGCAGTACTTC.

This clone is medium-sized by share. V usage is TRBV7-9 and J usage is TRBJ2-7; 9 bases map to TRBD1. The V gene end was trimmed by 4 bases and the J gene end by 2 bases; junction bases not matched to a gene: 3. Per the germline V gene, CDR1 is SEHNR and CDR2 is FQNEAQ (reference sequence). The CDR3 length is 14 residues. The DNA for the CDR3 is TGTGCCAGCAGCTCGGACAGGGGAGCCTACGAGCAGTACTTC. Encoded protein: CASSSDRGAYEQYF.

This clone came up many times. Here the CDR3 reads CAWALDSKNTEAFF. The CDR3 nucleotides read TGTGCCTGGGCTTTGGACAGTAAGAACACTGAAGCTTTCTTT. The chain joins TRBV30 to TRBJ1-1; possible D gene TRBD1, 6 bases. Trimming removed 5 bases at V and 1 base at J, with 14 bases between. The CDR3 is 14 residues long. In germline, CDR1 is GTSNPN, CDR2 SVGIG (reference sequence).

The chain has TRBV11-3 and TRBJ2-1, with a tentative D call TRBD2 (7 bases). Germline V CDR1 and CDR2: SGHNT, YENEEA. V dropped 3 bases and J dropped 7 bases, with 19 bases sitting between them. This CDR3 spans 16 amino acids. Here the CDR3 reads CASSFRGGAGGNEQFF. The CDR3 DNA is TGTGCCAGCAGCTTTCGTGGGGGGGCTGGAGGGAATGAGCAGTTCTTC.

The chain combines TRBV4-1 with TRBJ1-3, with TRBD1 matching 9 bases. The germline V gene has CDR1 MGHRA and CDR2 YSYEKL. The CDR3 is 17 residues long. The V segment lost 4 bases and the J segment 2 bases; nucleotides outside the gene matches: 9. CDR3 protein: CASSRSNTGGPGNTIYF. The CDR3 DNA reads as TGCGCCAGCAGCCGCTCCAATACAGGGGGCCCTGGAAACACCATATATTTT.

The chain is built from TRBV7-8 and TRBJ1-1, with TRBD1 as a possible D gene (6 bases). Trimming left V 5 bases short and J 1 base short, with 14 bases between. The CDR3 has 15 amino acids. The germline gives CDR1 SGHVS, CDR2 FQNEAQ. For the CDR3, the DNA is TGTGCCAGCAGCCCCCGGACAGCGACGAACACTGAAGCTTTCTTT. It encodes CASSPRTATNTEAFF.

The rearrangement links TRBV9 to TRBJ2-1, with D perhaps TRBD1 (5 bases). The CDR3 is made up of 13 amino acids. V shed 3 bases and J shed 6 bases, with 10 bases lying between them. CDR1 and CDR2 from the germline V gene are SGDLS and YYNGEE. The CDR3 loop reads CASSEGFTNEQFF. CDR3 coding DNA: TGTGCCAGCAGCGAGGGGTTTACCAATGAGCAGTTCTTC.

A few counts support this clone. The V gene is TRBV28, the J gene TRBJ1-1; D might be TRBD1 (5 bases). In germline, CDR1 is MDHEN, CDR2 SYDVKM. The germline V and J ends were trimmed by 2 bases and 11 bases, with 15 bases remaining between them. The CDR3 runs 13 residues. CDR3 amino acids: CASSLRDPKSAFF. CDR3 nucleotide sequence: TGTGCCAGCAGTTTAAGGGACCCTAAAAGCGCTTTCTTT.

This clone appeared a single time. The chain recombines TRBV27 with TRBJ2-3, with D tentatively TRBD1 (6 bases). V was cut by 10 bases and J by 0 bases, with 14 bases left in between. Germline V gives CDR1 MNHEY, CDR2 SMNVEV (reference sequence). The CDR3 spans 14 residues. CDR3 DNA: TGTGCCACCCCCGCAGGGGCTAGCACAGATACGCAGTATTTT. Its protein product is CATPAGASTDTQYF.

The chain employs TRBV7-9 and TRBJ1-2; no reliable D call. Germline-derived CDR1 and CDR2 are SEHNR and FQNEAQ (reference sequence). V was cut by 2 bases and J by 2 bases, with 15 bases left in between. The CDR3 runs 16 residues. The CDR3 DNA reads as TGTGCCAGCAGCTTAATGTGGAGGGAAAAAAACTATGGCTACACCTTC. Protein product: CASSLMWREKNYGYTF.

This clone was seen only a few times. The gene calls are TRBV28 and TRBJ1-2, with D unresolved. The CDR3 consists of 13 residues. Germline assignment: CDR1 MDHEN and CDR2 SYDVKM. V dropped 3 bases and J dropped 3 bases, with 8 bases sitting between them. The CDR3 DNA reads TGTGCCAGCAGTTTTACCGGGGACTATGGCTACACCTTC. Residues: CASSFTGDYGYTF.

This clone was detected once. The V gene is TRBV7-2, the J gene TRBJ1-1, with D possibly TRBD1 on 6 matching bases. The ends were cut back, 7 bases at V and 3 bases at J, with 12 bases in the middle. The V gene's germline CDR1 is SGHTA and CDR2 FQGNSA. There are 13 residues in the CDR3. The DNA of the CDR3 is TGTGCCAGCAACAGGGATACGGACACTGAAGCTTTCTTT. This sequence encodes CASNRDTDTEAFF.

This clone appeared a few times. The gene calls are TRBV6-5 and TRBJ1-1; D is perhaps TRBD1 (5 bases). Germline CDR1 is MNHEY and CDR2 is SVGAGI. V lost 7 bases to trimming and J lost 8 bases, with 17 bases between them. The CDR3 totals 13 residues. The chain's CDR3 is CASTLGPEVEAFF. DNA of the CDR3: TGTGCCAGCACCTTGGGGCCCGAAGTGGAAGCTTTCTTT.

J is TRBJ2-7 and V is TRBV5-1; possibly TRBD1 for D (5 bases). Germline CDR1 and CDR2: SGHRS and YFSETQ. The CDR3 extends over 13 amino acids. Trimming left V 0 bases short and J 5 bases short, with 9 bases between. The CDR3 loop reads CASSLGAGNEQYF. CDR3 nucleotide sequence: TGCGCCAGCAGCTTGGGGGCAGGGAACGAGCAGTACTTC.

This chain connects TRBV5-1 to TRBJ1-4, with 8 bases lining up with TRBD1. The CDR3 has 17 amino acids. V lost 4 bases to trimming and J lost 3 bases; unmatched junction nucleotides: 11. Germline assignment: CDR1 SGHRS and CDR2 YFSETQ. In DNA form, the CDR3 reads TGCGCCAGCAGCACCCGGACAGGGCTTTTATCTAATGAAAAACTGTTTTTT. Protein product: CASSTRTGLLSNEKLFF.

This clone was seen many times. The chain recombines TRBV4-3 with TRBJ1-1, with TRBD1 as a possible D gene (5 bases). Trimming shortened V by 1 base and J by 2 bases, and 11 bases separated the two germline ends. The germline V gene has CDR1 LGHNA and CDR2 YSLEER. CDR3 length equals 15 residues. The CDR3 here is CASSQVGTPNTEAFF. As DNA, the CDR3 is TGCGCCAGCAGCCAAGTAGGGACGCCTAACACTGAAGCTTTCTTT.